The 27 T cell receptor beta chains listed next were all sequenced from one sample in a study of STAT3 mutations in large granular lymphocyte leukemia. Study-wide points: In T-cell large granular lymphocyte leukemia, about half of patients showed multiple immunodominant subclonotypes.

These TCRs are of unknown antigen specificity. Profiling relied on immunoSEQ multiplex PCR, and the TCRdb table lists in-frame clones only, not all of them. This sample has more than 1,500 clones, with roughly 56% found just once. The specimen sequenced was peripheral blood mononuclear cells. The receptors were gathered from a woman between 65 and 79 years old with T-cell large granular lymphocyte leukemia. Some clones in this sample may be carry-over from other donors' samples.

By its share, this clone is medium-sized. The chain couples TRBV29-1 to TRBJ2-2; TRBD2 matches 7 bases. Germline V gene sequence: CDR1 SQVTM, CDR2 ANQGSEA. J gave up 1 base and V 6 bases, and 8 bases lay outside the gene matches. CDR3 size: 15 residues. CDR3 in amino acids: CSVVLAKKNTGELFF. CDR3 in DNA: TGCAGCGTAGTACTAGCGAAAAAGAACACCGGGGAGCTGTTTTTT.

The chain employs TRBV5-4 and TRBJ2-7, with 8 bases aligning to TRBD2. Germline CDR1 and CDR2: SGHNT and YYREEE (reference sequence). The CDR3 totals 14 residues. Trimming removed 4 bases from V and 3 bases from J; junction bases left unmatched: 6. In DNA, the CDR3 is TGTGCCAGCAGCCGGGGGGGTAGGTACTACGAGCAGTACTTC. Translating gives CASSRGGRYYEQYF.

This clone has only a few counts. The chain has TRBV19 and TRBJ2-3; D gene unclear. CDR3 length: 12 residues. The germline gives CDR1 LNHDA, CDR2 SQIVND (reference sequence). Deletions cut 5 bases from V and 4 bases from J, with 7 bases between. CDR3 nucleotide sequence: TGTGCCAGTAGTGCTGGAGCAGATACGCAGTATTTT. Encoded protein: CASSAGADTQYF.

CDR3 protein: CASSPGQGTYEQYF. CDR3 in DNA: TGTGCCAGCAGCCCGGGACAGGGAACCTACGAGCAGTACTTC. The chain uses TRBV7-2 and TRBJ2-7; 9 nucleotides agree with TRBD1. J gave up 2 bases and V 5 bases, and 4 bases lay outside the gene matches. The length of the CDR3 is 14 residues. CDR1 is SGHTA and CDR2 is FQGNSA in the germline V gene. Based on the CDR3 plus reference TRBV7-2 and TRBJ2-7, the full variable domain is GAGVSQSPSNKVTEKGKDVELRCDPISGHTALYWYRQSLGQGLEFLIYFQGNSAPDKSGLPSDRFSAERTGGSVSTLTIQRTQQEDSAVYLCASSPGQGTYEQYFGPGTRLTVT.

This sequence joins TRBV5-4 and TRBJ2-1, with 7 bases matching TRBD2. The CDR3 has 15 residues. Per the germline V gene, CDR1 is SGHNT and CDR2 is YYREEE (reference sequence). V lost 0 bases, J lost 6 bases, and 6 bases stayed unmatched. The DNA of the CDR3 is TGTGCCAGCAGCTTGGGAGCGGGACCTTCCAATGAGCAGTTCTTC. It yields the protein CASSLGAGPSNEQFF.

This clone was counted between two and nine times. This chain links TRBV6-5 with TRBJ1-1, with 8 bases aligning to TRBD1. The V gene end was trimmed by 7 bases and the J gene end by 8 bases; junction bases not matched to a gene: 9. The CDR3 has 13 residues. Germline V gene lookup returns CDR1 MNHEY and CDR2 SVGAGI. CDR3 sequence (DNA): TGTGCCAGCAAGGCGACGGGACAGGCAGAAGCTTTCTTT. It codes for CASKATGQAEAFF.

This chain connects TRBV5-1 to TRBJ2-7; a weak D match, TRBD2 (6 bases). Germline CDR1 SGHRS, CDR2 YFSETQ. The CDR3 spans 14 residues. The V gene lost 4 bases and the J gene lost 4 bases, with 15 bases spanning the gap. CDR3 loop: CASSERDLVYEQYF. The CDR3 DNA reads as TGCGCCAGCAGCGAACGGGACTTGGTTTACGAGCAGTACTTC.

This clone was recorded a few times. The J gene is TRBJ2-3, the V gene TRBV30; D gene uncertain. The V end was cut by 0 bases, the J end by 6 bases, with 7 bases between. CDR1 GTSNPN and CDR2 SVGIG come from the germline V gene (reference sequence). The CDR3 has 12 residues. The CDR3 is CAWSVQEDTQYF. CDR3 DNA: TGTGCCTGGAGTGTTCAGGAGGATACGCAGTATTTT.

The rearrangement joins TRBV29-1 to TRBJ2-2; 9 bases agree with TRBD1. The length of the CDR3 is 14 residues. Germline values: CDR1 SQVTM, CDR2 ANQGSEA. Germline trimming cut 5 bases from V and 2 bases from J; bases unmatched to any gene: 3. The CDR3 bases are TGCAGCGTTCAGGGACAGGGAAACACCGGGGAGCTGTTTTTT. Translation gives CSVQGQGNTGELFF.

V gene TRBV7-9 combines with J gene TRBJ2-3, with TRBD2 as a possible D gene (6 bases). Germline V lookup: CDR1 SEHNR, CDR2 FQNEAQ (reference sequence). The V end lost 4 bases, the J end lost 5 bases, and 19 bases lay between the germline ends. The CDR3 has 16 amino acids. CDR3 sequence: CASSYPGGRYRDTQYF. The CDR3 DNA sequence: TGTGCCAGCAGCTACCCTGGGGGGAGGTATAGAGATACGCAGTATTTT.

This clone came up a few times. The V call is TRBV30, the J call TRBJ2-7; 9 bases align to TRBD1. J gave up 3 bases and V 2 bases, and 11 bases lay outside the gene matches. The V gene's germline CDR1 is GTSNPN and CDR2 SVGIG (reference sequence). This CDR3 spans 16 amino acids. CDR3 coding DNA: TGTGCCTGGAGTCCCGGGGTAGGGACAGGGTTCTACGAGCAGTACTTC. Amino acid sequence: CAWSPGVGTGFYEQYF.

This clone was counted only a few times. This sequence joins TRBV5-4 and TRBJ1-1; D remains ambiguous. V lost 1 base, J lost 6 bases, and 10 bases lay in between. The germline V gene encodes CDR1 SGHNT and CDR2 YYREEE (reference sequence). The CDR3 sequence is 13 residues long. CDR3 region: CASSLWGYPEAFF. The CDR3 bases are TGTGCCAGCAGCTTGTGGGGATACCCTGAAGCTTTCTTT. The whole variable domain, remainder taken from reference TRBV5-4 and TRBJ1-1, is ETGVTQSPTHLIKTRGQQVTLRCSSQSGHNTVSWYQQALGQGPQFIFQYYREEENGRGNFPPRFSGLQFPNYSSELNVNALELDDSALYLCASSLWGYPEAFFGQGTRLTVV.

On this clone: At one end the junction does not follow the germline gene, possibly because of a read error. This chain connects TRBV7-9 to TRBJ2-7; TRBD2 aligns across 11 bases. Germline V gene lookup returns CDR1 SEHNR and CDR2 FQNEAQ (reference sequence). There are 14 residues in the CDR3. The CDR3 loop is CASSQGVSSGRPYF. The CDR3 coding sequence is TGCGCCAGCAGCCAAGGGGTTTCTAGCGGGAGGCCGTACTTC.

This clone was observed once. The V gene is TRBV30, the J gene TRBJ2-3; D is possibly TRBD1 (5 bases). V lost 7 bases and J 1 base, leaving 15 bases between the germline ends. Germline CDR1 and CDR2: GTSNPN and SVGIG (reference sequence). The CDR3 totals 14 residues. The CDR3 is CASSTRAGTDTQYF. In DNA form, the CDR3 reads TGTGCCTCGTCGACCAGGGCCGGCACAGATACGCAGTATTTT.

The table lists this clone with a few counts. The CDR3 DNA sequence: TGTGCCAGCAGCGGACCCATTGATCTGAACGAGCAGTACTTC. Translated: CASSGPIDLNEQYF. The chain joins TRBV7-9 to TRBJ2-7; the D is unclear. V lost 5 bases, J lost 5 bases, and 16 bases lay in between. CDR1 and CDR2 (germline): SEHNR, FQNEAQ (reference sequence). The CDR3 runs 14 residues. Based on the CDR3 plus reference TRBV7-9 and TRBJ2-7, the full variable domain is DTGVSQNPRHKITKRGQNVTFRCDPISEHNRLYWYRQTLGQGPEFLTYFQNEAQLEKSRLLSDRFSAERPKGSFSTLEIQRTEQGDSAMYLCASSGPIDLNEQYFGPGTRLTVT.

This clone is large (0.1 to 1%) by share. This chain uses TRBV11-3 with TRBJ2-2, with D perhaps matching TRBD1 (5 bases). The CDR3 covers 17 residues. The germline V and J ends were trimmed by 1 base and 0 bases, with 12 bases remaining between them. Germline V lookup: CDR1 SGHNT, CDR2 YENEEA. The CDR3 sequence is CASSLVWGRANTGELFF. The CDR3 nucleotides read TGTGCCAGCAGCTTAGTTTGGGGCAGGGCGAACACCGGGGAGCTGTTTTTT. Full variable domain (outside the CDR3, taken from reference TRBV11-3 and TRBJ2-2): EAGVVQSPRYKIIEKKQPVAFWCNPISGHNTLYWYLQNLGQGPELLIRYENEEAVDDSQLPKDRFSAERLKGVDSTLKIQPAELGDSAVYLCASSLVWGRANTGELFFGEGSRLTVL.

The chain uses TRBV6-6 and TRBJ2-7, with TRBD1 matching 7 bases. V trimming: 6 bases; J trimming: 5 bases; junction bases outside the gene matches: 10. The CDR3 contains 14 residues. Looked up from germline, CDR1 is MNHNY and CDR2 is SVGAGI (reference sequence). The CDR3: CASSSADRADEQYF. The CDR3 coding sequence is TGTGCCAGCAGCTCCGCCGACAGGGCGGACGAGCAGTACTTC.

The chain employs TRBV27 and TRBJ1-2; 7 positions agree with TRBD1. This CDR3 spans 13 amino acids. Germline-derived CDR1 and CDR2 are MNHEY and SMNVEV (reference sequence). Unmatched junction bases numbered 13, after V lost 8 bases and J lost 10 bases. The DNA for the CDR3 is TGTGCCAGCGGACGGACAGGTCTAACCGACTACACCTTC. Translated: CASGRTGLTDYTF.

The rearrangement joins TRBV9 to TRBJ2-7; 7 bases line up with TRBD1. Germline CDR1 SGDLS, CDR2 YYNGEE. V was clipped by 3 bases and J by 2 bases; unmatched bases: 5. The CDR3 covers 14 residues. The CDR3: CASSEDDRAYEQYF. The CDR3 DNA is TGTGCCAGCAGCGAGGACGACAGGGCCTACGAGCAGTACTTC.

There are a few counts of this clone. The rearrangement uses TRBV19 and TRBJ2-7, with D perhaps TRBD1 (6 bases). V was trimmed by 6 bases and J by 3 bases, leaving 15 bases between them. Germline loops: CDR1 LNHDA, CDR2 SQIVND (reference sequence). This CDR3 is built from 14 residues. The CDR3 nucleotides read TGTGCCAGTAGCAGACAGGCGGAGGACTACGAGCAGTACTTC. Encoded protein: CASSRQAEDYEQYF.

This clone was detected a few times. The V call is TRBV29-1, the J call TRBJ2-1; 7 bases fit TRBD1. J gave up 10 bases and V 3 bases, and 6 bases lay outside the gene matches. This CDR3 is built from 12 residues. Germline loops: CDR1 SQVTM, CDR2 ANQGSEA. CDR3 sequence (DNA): TGCAGCGTTGATCTTACAGGGGTCGAGCAGTTCTTC. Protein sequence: CSVDLTGVEQFF.

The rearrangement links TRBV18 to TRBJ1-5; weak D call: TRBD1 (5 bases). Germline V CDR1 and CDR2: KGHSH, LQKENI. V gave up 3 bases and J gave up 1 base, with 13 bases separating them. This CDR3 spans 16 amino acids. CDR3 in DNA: TGTGCCAGCTCACCGGCAGGGCGAACCAGCAATCAGCCCCAGCATTTT. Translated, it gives CASSPAGRTSNQPQHF.

CDR3 amino acids: CASTPTGNYGYTF. CDR3 coding DNA: TGTGCCAGCACCCCAACAGGGAACTATGGCTACACCTTC. V and J are TRBV6-6 and TRBJ1-2; tentatively, D is TRBD1 (6 bases). Germline V gene data show CDR1 as MNHNY and CDR2 as SVGAGI (reference sequence). This CDR3 contains 13 residues. The V gene lost 7 bases and the J gene lost 2 bases, with 11 bases spanning the gap.

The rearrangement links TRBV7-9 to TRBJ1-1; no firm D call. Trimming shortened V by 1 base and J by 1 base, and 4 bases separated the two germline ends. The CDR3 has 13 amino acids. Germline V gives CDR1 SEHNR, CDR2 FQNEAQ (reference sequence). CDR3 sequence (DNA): TGTGCCAGCAGCTTAGTAGCGAACACTGAAGCTTTCTTT. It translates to CASSLVANTEAFF.

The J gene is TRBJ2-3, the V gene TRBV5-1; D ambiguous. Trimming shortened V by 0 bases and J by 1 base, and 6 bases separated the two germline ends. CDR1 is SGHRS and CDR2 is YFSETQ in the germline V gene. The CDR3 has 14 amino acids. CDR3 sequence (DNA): TGCGCCAGCAGCTTGGTCTCGGGCACAGATACGCAGTATTTT. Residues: CASSLVSGTDTQYF.

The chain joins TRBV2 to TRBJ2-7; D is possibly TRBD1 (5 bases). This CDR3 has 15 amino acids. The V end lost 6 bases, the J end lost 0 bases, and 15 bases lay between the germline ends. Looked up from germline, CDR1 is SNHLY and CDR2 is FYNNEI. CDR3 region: CASRGNRLSSYEQYF. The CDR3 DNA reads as TGTGCCAGCAGAGGGAACAGGTTGAGCTCCTACGAGCAGTACTTC.

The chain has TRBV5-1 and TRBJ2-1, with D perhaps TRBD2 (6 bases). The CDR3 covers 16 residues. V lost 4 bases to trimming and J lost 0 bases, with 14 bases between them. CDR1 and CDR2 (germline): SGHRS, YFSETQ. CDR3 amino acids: CASSKETSSSYNEQFF. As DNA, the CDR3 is TGCGCCAGCAGCAAGGAGACTAGTAGCTCCTACAATGAGCAGTTCTTC.